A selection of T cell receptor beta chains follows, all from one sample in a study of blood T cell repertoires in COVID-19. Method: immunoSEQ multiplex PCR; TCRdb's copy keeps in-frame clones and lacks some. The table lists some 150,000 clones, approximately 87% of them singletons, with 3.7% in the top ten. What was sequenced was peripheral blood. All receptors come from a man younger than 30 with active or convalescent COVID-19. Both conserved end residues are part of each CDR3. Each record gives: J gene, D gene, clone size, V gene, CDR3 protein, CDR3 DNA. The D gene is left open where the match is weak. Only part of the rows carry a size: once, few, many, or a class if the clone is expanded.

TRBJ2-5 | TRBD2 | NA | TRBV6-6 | CASSQGLAEETQYF | TGTGCCAGCAGTCAGGGACTAGCGGAAGAGACCCAGTACTTC
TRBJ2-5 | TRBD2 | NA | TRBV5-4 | CASSLGPAGGSETQYF | TGTGCCAGCAGCTTGGGCCCAGCGGGGGGATCGGAGACCCAGTACTTC
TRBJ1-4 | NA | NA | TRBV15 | CATSRGSATNEKLFF | TGTGCCACCAGCAGAGGTTCAGCAACTAATGAAAAACTGTTTTTT
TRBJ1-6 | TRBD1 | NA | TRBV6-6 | CASSPVEEQGLNHSDSPLHF | TGTGCCAGCAGTCCGGTAGAAGAACAGGGGCTAAACCACTCGGATTCACCCCTCCACTTT
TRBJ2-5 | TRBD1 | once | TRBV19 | CASSMGGQGRKTQYF | TGTGCCAGTAGTATGGGGGGACAGGGTAGAAAGACCCAGTACTTC
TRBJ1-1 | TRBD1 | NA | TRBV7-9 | CASSGDMDRGDTEAFF | TGTGCCAGCAGCGGTGATATGGACAGGGGGGACACTGAAGCTTTCTTT
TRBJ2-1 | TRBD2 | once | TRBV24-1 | CATSDLAAGGLSYNEQFF | TGTGCCACCAGTGATTTAGCAGCGGGGGGGCTATCCTACAATGAGCAGTTCTTC
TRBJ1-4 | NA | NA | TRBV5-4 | CASPSPSWVRVPWEKLFF | TGTGCCAGCCCCAGCCCTTCATGGGTCAGGGTTCCCTGGGAAAAACTGTTTTTT
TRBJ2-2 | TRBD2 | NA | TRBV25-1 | CASSEYLAGMNTGELFF | TGTGCCAGCAGTGAATACCTAGCGGGGATGAACACCGGGGAGCTGTTTTTT
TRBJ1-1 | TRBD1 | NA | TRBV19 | CASSTQGAVTEAFF | TGTGCCAGTAGTACCCAGGGGGCCGTCACTGAAGCTTTCTTT
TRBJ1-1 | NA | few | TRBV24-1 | CATSDLQGAEAFF | TGTGCCACCAGTGACCTACAGGGCGCTGAAGCTTTCTTT
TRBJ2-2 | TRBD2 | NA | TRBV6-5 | CASITSGSLAGELFF | TGTGCCAGCATAACTAGCGGGAGTTTGGCCGGGGAGCTGTTTTTT
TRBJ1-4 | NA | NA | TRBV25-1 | CASSDRAYSYENEKLFF | TGTGCCAGCAGTGACAGGGCTTATTCTTACGAAAATGAAAAACTGTTTTTT
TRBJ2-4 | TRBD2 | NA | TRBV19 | CASSILAGGVYAKNIQYF | TGTGCCAGTAGTATACTAGCGGGAGGGGTCTATGCCAAAAACATTCAGTACTTC
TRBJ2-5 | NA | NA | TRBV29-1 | CSVDLAGQETQYF | TGCAGCGTTGACCTAGCCGGACAAGAGACCCAGTACTTC
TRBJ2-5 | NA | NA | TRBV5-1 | CASSLAGQPFDLETQYF | TGCGCCAGCAGCTTGGCTGGACAGCCGTTCGACTTAGAGACCCAGTACTTC
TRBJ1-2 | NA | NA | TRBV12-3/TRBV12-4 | CASGGGLNYGYTF | TGTGCCAGCGGAGGAGGGTTAAACTATGGCTACACCTTC
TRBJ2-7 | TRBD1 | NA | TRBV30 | CALTPDRGEQYF | TGTGCCTTAACACCGGACAGGGGCGAGCAGTACTTC
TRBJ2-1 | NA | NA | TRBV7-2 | CASSLAGPSTGGNEQFF | TGTGCCAGCAGCTTAGCGGGGCCATCTACGGGTGGCAATGAGCAGTTCTTC
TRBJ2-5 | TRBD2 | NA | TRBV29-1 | CSVDGGETQYF | TGCAGCGTTGACGGGGGGGAGACCCAGTACTTC
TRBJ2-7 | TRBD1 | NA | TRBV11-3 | CASSHYGTVFYEQYF | TGTGCCAGCAGCCATTACGGGACAGTCTTCTACGAGCAGTACTTC
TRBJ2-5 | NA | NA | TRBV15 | CATSRDLEVQETQYF | TGTGCCACCAGCAGAGATCTTGAGGTCCAAGAGACCCAGTACTTC
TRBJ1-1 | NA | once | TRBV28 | CASSAPTGSTEAFF | TGTGCCAGCAGTGCACCTACAGGGAGCACTGAAGCTTTCTTT
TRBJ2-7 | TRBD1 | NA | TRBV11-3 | CASSLKQGVVEQYF | TGTGCCAGCAGCTTAAAACAGGGGGTTGTCGAGCAGTACTTC
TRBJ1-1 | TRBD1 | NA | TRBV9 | CASSAGDRGRIVNTEAFF | TGTGCCAGCAGCGCTGGGGACAGGGGGCGAATCGTTAACACTGAAGCTTTCTTT
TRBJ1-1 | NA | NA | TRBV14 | CASSHEGWTEAFF | TGTGCCAGCAGCCATGAGGGTTGGACTGAAGCTTTCTTT
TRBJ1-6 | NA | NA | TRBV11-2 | CASSLAGTSSYNSPLHF | TGTGCCAGCAGCTTAGCAGGGACTAGCTCCTATAATTCACCCCTCCACTTT
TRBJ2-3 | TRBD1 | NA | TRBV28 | CASSLAGTVLTDTQYF | TGTGCCAGCAGTTTGGCAGGGACAGTACTGACAGATACGCAGTATTTT
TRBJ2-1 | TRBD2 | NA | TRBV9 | CASSASGGASYNEQFF | TGTGCCAGCAGCGCCAGCGGGGGGGCCTCCTACAATGAGCAGTTCTTC
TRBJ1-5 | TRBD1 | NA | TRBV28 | CASSLYRGNQPQHF | TGTGCCAGCAGTTTGTACAGGGGAAACCAGCCCCAGCATTTT
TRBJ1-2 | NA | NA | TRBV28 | CASSFFRGLDGYTF | TGTGCCAGCAGTTTTTTTAGGGGCCTCGATGGCTACACCTTC
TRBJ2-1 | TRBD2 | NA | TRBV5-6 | CASSPFSGKEQFF | TGTGCCAGCAGCCCCTTTAGCGGGAAGGAGCAGTTCTTC
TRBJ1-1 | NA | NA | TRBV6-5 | CASSVNRDTEAFF | TGTGCCAGCTCCGTGAACCGGGACACTGAAGCTTTCTTT
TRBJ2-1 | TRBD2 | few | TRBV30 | CAWAGVARNEQFF | TGTGCCTGGGCGGGGGTAGCTCGCAATGAGCAGTTCTTC
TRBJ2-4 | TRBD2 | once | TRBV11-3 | CASSLTSGTLNIQYF | TGTGCCAGCAGCCTGACTAGCGGGACATTGAACATTCAGTACTTC
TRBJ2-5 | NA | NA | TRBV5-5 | CASYRVTETQYF | TGTGCCAGCTACAGGGTTACGGAGACCCAGTACTTC
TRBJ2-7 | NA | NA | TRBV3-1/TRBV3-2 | CASSGDLAGLYEQYF | TGTGCCAGCAGCGGAGACCTGGCGGGTCTGTACGAGCAGTACTTC
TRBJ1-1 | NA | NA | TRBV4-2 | CASSQTLGQYTEAFF | TGTGCCAGCAGCCAAACACTCGGACAGTACACTGAAGCTTTCTTT
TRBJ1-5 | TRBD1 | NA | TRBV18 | CASCTGVQPQHF | TGTGCCAGCTGTACAGGGGTCCAGCCCCAGCATTTT
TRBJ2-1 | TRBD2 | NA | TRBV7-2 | CASTHTSGTINEQFF | TGTGCCAGCACTCATACTAGCGGAACAATCAATGAGCAGTTCTTC
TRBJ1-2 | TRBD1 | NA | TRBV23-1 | CASSQSGTGVDGYTF | TGCGCCAGCAGTCAATCGGGGACAGGGGTCGATGGCTACACCTTC
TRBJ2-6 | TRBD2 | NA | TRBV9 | CASSVRGDPGANVLTF | TGTGCCAGCAGCGTACGGGGGGACCCTGGGGCCAACGTCCTGACTTTC
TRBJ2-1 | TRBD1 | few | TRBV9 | CASSADRGSYNEQFF | TGTGCCAGCAGCGCGGACAGGGGGTCCTACAATGAGCAGTTCTTC
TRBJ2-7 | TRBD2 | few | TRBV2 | CASRTSGRETGEQYF | TGTGCCAGCCGGACTAGCGGGAGGGAAACGGGCGAGCAGTACTTC
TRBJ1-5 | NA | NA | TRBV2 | CASSEWTDEQGPQHF | TGTGCCAGCAGTGAATGGACGGACGAACAGGGGCCCCAGCATTTT
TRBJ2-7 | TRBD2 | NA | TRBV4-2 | CASSQSGSYEQYF | TGTGCCAGCAGCCAAAGCGGGAGCTACGAGCAGTACTTC
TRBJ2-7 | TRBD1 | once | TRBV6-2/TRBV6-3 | CASSWGQNEQYF | TGTGCCAGCAGCTGGGGACAGAACGAGCAGTACTTC
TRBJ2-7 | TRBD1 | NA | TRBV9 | CASSGGQGLIYEQYF | TGTGCCAGCAGCGGCGGACAGGGTCTTATCTACGAGCAGTACTTC
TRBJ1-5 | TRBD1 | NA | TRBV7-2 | CASSYRGQQPQHF | TGTGCCAGCAGCTACAGGGGCCAGCAGCCCCAGCATTTT
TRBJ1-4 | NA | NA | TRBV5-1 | CASSPGSSTNEKLFF | TGCGCCAGCAGCCCAGGGTCTTCAACTAATGAAAAACTGTTTTTT